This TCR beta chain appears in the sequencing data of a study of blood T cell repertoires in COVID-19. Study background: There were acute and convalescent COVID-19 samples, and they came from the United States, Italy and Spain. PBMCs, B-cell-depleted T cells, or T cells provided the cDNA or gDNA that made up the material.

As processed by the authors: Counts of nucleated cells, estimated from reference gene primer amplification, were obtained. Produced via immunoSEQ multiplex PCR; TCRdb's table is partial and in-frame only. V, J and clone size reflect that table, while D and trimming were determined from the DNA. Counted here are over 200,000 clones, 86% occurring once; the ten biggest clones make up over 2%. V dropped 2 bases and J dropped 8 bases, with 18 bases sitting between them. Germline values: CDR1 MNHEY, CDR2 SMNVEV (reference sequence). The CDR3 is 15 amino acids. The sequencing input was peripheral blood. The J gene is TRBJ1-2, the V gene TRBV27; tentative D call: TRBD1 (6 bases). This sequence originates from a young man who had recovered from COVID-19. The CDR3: CASSLRAGARGGYTF. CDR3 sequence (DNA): TGTGCCAGCAGTTTAAGGGCAGGGGCGCGTGGGGGCTACACCTTC.